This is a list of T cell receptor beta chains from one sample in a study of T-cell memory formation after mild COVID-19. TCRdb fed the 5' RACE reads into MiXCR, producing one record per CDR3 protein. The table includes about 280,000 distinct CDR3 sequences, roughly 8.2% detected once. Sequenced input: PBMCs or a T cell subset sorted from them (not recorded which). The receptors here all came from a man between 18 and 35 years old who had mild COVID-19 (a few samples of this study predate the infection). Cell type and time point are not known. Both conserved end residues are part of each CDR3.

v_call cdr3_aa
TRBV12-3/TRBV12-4 CASTSQGTEAFF
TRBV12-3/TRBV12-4 CASRSTGSGASPLHF
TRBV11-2 CASSPGLDYQETQYF
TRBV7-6 CASSRRAPGGVTDTQYF
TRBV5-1 CASSLPDTANTGELFF
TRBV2 CASSEESGGNTGELFF
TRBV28 CASSLSGDGYTF
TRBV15 CATSGDTYYTGELFF
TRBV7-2 CASSSLAGTKNIQYF
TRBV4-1 CASSFRLARNTDTQYF
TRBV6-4 CASSPSAGGFYNEQFF
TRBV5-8 CASSLARLEGYTF
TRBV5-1 CASSRGTGGLGNTEAFF
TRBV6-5 CAARGTATDTQYF
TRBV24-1 CATSEGGQETQYF
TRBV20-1 CSATPGGGQVSYGYTF
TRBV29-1 CSVELQSGTEAFF
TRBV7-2 CASSIIGLWETQYF
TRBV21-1 CASSRSSGTSGGNAQYF
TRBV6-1 CASSDGQGDQPQHF
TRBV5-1 CASSQASGGFSYNEQFF
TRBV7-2 CASSLPQRTEAFF
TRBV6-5 CASRRQALGDTEAFF
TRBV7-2 CASSLEILRRGADYGYTF
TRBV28 CASSLPGQSLYTDTQYF
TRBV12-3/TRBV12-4 CASKLAGEQFF
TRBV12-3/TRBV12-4 CASSLMGTSGNQPQHF
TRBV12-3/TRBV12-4 CASNSAGFDTQYF
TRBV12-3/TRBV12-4 CASSIIGYGYTF
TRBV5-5 CAIETQYF
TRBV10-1 CASSDPGREQFF
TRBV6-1 CASGVNGPYTEAFF
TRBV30 CAWDIRTDSEAFF
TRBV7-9 CASSLTILSGGAVDEQFF
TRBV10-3 CAIAGRGGYNEQFF
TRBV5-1 CASSSGGQLYGYTF
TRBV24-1 CATSDTGGALKTQYF
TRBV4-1 CASSQGGAGNQPQHF
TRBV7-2 CASTFQAGGTGELFF
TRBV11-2 CASSLGGGGYNEQFF
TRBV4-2 CASSQDSLVTYNEQFF
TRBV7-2 CASSLEMGQGFGYNEQFF
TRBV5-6 CASSLRTGMGEQYF
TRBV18 CASSLWRVTEAFF
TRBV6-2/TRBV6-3 CASSNPRQGNTDTQYF
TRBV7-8 CASSYRGRGANVLTF
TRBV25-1 CASSETTGQSSYEQYF
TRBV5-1 CASNTLAGVNDEQFF
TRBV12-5 CASGPPTSGGASWKTQYF
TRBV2 CASSGDRVYAMDYGYTF
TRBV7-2 CASSSGLSQLTDTQYF
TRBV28 CASSLLSIRGGWERGYNEQFF